In this sample, the clone carrying this TCR beta chain turned up many times. Its antigen is still unknown. V was shortened by 0 bases and J by 6 bases, with 19 bases between the two germline ends. This CDR3 region has 16 residues. Germline V CDR1 and CDR2: DFQATT, SNEGSKA (reference sequence). The sample is drawn from a study of molecular identifiers for immune sequencing clone quantification. Study-wide points: In naive cells, under 1% of molecules belonged to clones above 20 RNA copies, against over 98% in effector cells. Sizes of clones that are highly expanded could be underestimated (if identical TCR molecules share a barcode).

Bulk libraries came from a prior protocol with listed TCR primers. TCRdb independently ran MiXCR on the PCR reads; one entry per CDR3 protein. The sample has approximately 90,000 distinct CDR3 sequences; 20% to 25% are singletons. The TCR originated in a human donor in good health. Some libraries in this study had Jurkat cell RNA spiked in. This chain connects TRBV20-1 to TRBJ2-3; a possible D gene is TRBD2 (7 bases). The sample taken for sequencing was naive CD8+ T cells from blood, with Jurkat cell RNA spiked in. Regarding subset: FACS-sorted CD8+CD4-CCR7+CD45RA+ naive T cells. The CDR3: CSARDRAGATWDTQYF. CDR3 coding DNA: TGCAGTGCTAGAGACCGGGCGGGGGCCACCTGGGATACGCAGTATTTT.